The following is a T cell receptor (beta chain) sequence with its context. Its antigen is currently unknown. This record belongs to a study of T cell responses to AZD1222 COVID-19 vaccine. Trimming shortened V by 4 bases and J by 0 bases, and 7 bases separated the two germline ends. CDR1 and CDR2 (germline): MNHEY, SVGAGI. The CDR3 runs to 14 residues. Pooled together were second doses at about 4 or about 12 weeks. TCRdb's table, derived via immunoSEQ multiplex PCR, lists solely in-frame clones and lacks some. Among under 200,000 clones listed, around nine tenths were seen once. Overall study findings and caveats: A mostly white British donor set with more females was recruited, and clonal diversity was possibly underestimated.

The TCR sequence derives from an adult who received the AZD1222 COVID-19 vaccine. The material sequenced was peripheral blood, taken 28 days after the second AZD1222 dose. This chain joins TRBV6-5 and TRBJ2-1; no clear D gene. The DNA for the CDR3 is TGTGCCAGCAGTTCCCTTAGCTCCTACAATGAGCAGTTCTTC. Translated, it gives CASSSLSSYNEQFF.